The next 9 T cell receptor beta chains were all read from a single sample in a study of blood T cell repertoires in COVID-19. This table comes from immunoSEQ multiplex PCR, and its TCRdb copy is limited to in-frame clones, with some not included. The repertoire consists of more than 85,000 clones, with 75% to 85% occurring once and the leading ten covering roughly 25%. Sequences were obtained from peripheral blood. The receptor set was obtained from a man in his 60s with acute or convalescent COVID-19.

This chain links TRBV28 with TRBJ1-2; D perhaps matches TRBD1 (5 bases). Germline assignment: CDR1 MDHEN and CDR2 SYDVKM. The V end was cut by 4 bases, the J end by 7 bases, with 16 bases between. The CDR3 runs 14 residues. The CDR3 nucleotides read TGTGCCAGCAGTTCTCAGGGTAAAGAATTTGGCTACACCTTC. It is translated as CASSSQGKEFGYTF.

This rearrangement joins TRBV7-8 to TRBJ2-2; 11 positions match TRBD2. Germline CDR1 reads SGHVS; CDR2 reads FQNEAQ. V was pared by 4 bases and J by 4 bases, with 8 bases of the junction left unmatched. The CDR3 length is 17 residues. The CDR3 protein is CASSSRLAGTSTGELFF. The CDR3, as DNA: TGTGCCAGCAGCTCTAGACTAGCGGGGACCAGCACCGGGGAGCTGTTTTTT.

The V gene is TRBV7-2, the J gene TRBJ1-6, with 9 bases matching TRBD1. Germline-derived CDR1 and CDR2 are SGHTA and FQGNSA. This CDR3 comprises 14 residues. The V gene end was trimmed by 4 bases and the J gene end by 7 bases; junction bases not matched to a gene: 2. The CDR3 region is CASSWGQGNSPLHF. DNA for the CDR3: TGTGCCAGCAGCTGGGGACAGGGAAATTCACCCCTCCACTTT.

J is TRBJ1-6 and V is TRBV25-1; 11 nucleotides agree with TRBD1. CDR1 is MGHDK and CDR2 is SYGVNS in the germline V gene. The V segment lost 4 bases and the J segment 6 bases; nucleotides outside the gene matches: 2. The length of the CDR3 is 15 residues. CDR3 nucleotides: TGTGCCAGCAGTGTTGGGACAGGGGGTAATTCACCCCTCCACTTT. The encoded protein is CASSVGTGGNSPLHF.

The chain's CDR3 is CASSLQTREETQYF. As DNA, the CDR3 is TGTGCCAGCAGCTTACAGACCAGGGAAGAGACCCAGTACTTC. This chain joins TRBV7-2 and TRBJ2-5; a possible D gene is TRBD1 (5 bases). Germline V gene data show CDR1 as SGHTA and CDR2 as FQGNSA. The CDR3 has 14 amino acids. The V gene lost 2 bases and the J gene lost 3 bases, with 10 bases spanning the gap.

The chain couples TRBV25-1 to TRBJ2-6; maybe TRBD2 (5 bases). CDR3 length: 17 residues. Germline loops: CDR1 MGHDK, CDR2 SYGVNS. V was pared by 8 bases and J by 1 base, with 18 bases between. The CDR3 DNA reads TGTGCCAGCGAAGATCCCGTCGGAGGATCTGGGGCCAACGTCCTGACTTTC. This codes for CASEDPVGGSGANVLTF.

CDR3 region: CASSPGEGRTYGYTF. In nucleotides, the CDR3 is TGTGCCAGCTCACCAGGGGAGGGTCGAACCTATGGCTACACCTTC. The chain employs TRBV18 and TRBJ1-2; no reliable D call. Germline V gene sequence: CDR1 KGHSH, CDR2 LQKENI. The CDR3 sequence is 15 residues long. V shed 2 bases and J shed 4 bases, with 14 bases lying between them.

V gene TRBV7-2 combines with J gene TRBJ2-5; D unclear. The CDR3 sequence is 12 residues long. V was cut by 5 bases and J by 5 bases, with 9 bases left in between. CDR1 and CDR2 (germline): SGHTA, FQGNSA. CDR3: CASSAGYETQYF. DNA of the CDR3: TGTGCCAGCAGCGCCGGGTATGAGACCCAGTACTTC. Full variable domain (rest looked up from reference TRBV7-2 and TRBJ2-5): GAGVSQSPSNKVTEKGKDVELRCDPISGHTALYWYRQSLGQGLEFLIYFQGNSAPDKSGLPSDRFSAERTGGSVSTLTIQRTQQEDSAVYLCASSAGYETQYFGPGTRLLVL.

This clone was seen a handful of times. Here the CDR3 DNA reads TGTGCCAGCAGCTTGCGGGGGGGCCGACCTAGCACAGATACGCAGTATTTT. It codes for CASSLRGGRPSTDTQYF. The V gene is TRBV5-4, the J gene TRBJ2-3; TRBD2 agrees at 8 bases. The CDR3 is made up of 17 amino acids. Looked up from germline, CDR1 is SGHNT and CDR2 is YYREEE (reference sequence). V shed 1 base and J 0 bases; nucleotides not matched to a gene: 7.